The present entry profiles one T cell receptor beta chain with its context. Its antigen specificity is not known. Base-call qualities are not available, and no considerably larger clone is one nucleotide away. The library relied on PCR. For sequencing, an Illumina HiSeq 2500 was employed. Molecular barcoding was employed in the preparation of TCR libraries, with unique molecular identifiers being used to normalize TCRbeta repertoire quantification. TCRdb itself trimmed the public reads at Q25 with fastp, ran MiXCR and retained productive beta chains. Rows matching on CDR3 protein sequence are summarized as one entry with the most common DNA and genes. Across this sample there are fewer than 550,000 distinct CDR3 sequences, with around 15% seen only once. Of the sample, 25% to 30% falls within the top ten clones. This sample was taken from a study of T-cell reconstitution after alpha-beta-depleted transplantation in children (dated by TCRdb to 2016 to 2018). Looking at the study overall: Using TCR repertoire profiling, the study followed T-cell immune reconstitution in a quantitative way in children after TCRalphabeta/CD19-depleted allogeneic hematopoietic cell transplantation. Overall study results and their limits: The frequencies of hyperexpanded clones fell over the following months, and after one year, T-cell counts and TCRbeta diversity were mostly attributed to newly produced T cells. The apparently early alphabetaT-cell count recovery about two months after transplant was reportedly dependent on only several hundred rapidly expanded clones derived from non-depleted graft cells. In some patients, high TCRbeta diversity at day 60 was attributed to recipient T cells and intrathymic progenitors that had survived conditioning.

Per the publication, the treatment or condition label means: allogeneic hematopoietic cell transplantation with graft depleted of TCRalphabeta T cells and CD19 B cells. Transplant recipients were children who received TCRalphabeta/CD19-depleted allogeneic hematopoietic cell grafts. The source was PBMCs, mostly from graft donor cells, collected 360 days after TCRalphabeta/CD19-depleted stem cell transplant. This TCR came from a boy in the first two years of life who had a stem cell transplant for Wiskott-Aldrich syndrome, so the T cells may come from the graft donor.

The CDR3 reads as follows: CASSLALAGTYEQYF. In nucleotides, the sequence is TGCGCCAGCAGCTTGGCGCTAGCGGGAACCTACGAGCAGTACTTC. The chain couples TRBV5-1 to TRBJ2-7; 9 of the junction bases match TRBD2. The CDR3 holds 15 amino acids from the cysteine to the phenylalanine. Of all the DNA, just the CDR3 is kept, 45 bases in frame from base 1. Germline trimming: 0 bases from V, 2 bases from J; junction bases outside gene matches: 3. From the germline V gene, CDR1 is SGHRS and CDR2 is YFSETQ.